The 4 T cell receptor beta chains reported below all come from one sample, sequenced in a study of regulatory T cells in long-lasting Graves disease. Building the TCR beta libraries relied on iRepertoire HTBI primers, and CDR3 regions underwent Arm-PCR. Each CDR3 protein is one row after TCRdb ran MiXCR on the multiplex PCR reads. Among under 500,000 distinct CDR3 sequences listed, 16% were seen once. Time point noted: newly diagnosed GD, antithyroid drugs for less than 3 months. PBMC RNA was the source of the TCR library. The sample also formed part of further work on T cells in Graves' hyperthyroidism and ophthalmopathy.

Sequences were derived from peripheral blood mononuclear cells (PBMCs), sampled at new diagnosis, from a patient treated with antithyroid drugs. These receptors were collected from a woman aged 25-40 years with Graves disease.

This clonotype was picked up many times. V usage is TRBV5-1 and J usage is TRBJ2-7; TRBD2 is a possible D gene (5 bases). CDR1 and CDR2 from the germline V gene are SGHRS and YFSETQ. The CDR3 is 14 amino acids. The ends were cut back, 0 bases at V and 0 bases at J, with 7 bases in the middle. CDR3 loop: CASSLADFSYEQYF. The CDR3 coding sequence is TGCGCCAGCAGCTTGGCGGACTTCTCCTACGAGCAGTACTTC.

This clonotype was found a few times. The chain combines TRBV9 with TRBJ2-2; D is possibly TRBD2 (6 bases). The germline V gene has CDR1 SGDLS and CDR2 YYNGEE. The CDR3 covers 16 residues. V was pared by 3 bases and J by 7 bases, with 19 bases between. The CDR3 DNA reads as TGTGCCAGCAGCGGGGTAAGGGAGGAGGTTGGCGGGGAGCTGTTTTTT. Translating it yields CASSGVREEVGGELFF.

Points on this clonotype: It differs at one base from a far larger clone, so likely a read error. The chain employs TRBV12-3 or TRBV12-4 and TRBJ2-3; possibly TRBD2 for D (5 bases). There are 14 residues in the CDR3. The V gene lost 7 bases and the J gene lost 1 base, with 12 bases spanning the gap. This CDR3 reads CASKWEPGTDTQYF. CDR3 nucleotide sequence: TGTGCCAGCAAGTGGGAGCCCGGCACAGATACGCAGTATTTT.

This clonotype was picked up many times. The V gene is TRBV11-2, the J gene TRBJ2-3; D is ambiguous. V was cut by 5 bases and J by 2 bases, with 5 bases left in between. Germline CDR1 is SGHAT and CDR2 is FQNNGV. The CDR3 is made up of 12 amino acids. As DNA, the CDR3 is TGTGCCAGCAGCCTAACCACAGATACGCAGTATTTT. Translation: CASSLTTDTQYF.